This record covers a single T cell receptor (beta chain). Its antigen remains unidentified. No much larger clone exists at a distance of one base, and base qualities are not known. This sample was taken from a study of control samples from healthy donors and cancer patients (TCRdb year 2020). Library generation was performed with the immunoSEQ multiplex PCR assay. Imported from immuneACCESS, the table was reduced by TCRdb to in-frame sequences with V and J called. These copies leave out some clones; in studies compared against another copy, an unresolved V gene accounts for under half, and the cause of the remainder is not known. This sample gives 95,000 to 130,000 clones in total; more than 75% of them show up just once. The ten largest make up 2% to 3% of the sample. Material: blood. The receptor was isolated from a woman in her sixties or seventies in good health.

For the CDR3, the sequence is CASGGDRGYGYTF. The base sequence is TGTGCCAGCGGGGGGGACAGGGGCTATGGCTACACCTTC. The chain uses TRBV3-1 (or the pseudogene TRBV3-2) and TRBJ1-2, and TRBD1 aligns with 10 junction nucleotides. Trimming accounts for 8 bases at V and 4 bases at J, while the number of junction bases matched to no gene is 4. In the germline V gene (reference sequence), CDR1 corresponds to LGHDT and CDR2 to YNNKEL. Inclusive of the bounding cysteine and phenylalanine, the CDR3 is 13 residues long. Solely the CDR3 DNA is kept, with 39 bases framed from the first base.